This is a list of T cell receptor beta chains from one sample in a study of cytomegalovirus exposure and HLA in healthy donors. Sequencing was performed with immunoSEQ multiplex PCR; in TCRdb, only in-frame clones are kept and a portion is missing. Found here are around 76,000 clones, 78% of them singletons; the top ten hold approximately 1.6%. The sequencing sample was made of PBMCs. The receptors here all came from a man aged 35 to 55 in good health and CMV-seronegative. CDR3s include the opening cysteine and the closing phenylalanine or tryptophan. Fields, in order: J gene, clone size, CDR3 length, D gene, V gene, CDR3 protein, CDR3 DNA. The D gene is left open where the match is weak. The size entry is marked missing in some rows and otherwise reads once, few, many or a size class.

j_gene: TRBJ1-5
abundance: .
len: 15
d_gene: TRBD1
v_gene: TRBV2
CDR3aa: CASRGLGQDNQPQHF
CDR3nt: TGTGCCAGCCGGGGCCTTGGACAGGACAATCAGCCCCAGCATTTT

j_gene: TRBJ1-4
abundance: .
len: 13
d_gene: TRBD1
v_gene: TRBV10-2
CDR3aa: CASVRDRGEKLFF
CDR3nt: TGCGCCAGCGTCCGGGACAGGGGTGAAAAACTGTTTTTT

j_gene: TRBJ1-1
abundance: .
len: 15
d_gene: .
v_gene: TRBV6-6
CDR3aa: CASSARQGMNTEAFF
CDR3nt: TGTGCCAGCAGTGCCCGGCAGGGAATGAACACTGAAGCTTTCTTT

j_gene: TRBJ2-1
abundance: .
len: 14
d_gene: .
v_gene: TRBV28
CDR3aa: CASTGRNAYNEQFF
CDR3nt: TGTGCCAGCACGGGGAGGAACGCCTACAATGAGCAGTTCTTC

j_gene: TRBJ2-7
abundance: .
len: 13
d_gene: TRBD1
v_gene: TRBV5-4
CDR3aa: CASTRQGSDEQYF
CDR3nt: TGTGCCAGCACCCGACAGGGTTCGGACGAGCAGTACTTC

j_gene: TRBJ2-3
abundance: .
len: 14
d_gene: .
v_gene: TRBV25-1
CDR3aa: CASSGQGYTDTQYF
CDR3nt: TGTGCCAGCAGTGGTCAGGGGTACACAGATACGCAGTATTTT

j_gene: TRBJ2-7
abundance: .
len: 17
d_gene: .
v_gene: TRBV5-1
CDR3aa: CASSPRARVTEPYEQYF
CDR3nt: TGCGCCAGCAGCCCCCGGGCCAGGGTTACGGAACCCTACGAGCAGTACTTC

j_gene: TRBJ2-7
abundance: .
len: 14
d_gene: TRBD1
v_gene: TRBV5-1
CDR3aa: CASSTGQETYEQYF
CDR3nt: TGCGCCAGCAGCACGGGACAGGAGACCTACGAGCAGTACTTC

j_gene: TRBJ1-2
abundance: once
len: 14
d_gene: TRBD1
v_gene: TRBV28
CDR3aa: CASTLTGTGSGYTF
CDR3nt: TGTGCCAGCACATTGACCGGGACAGGTTCTGGCTACACCTTC

j_gene: TRBJ1-4
abundance: .
len: 14
d_gene: .
v_gene: TRBV7-9
CDR3aa: CASSPIGSNEKLFF
CDR3nt: TGTGCCAGCAGCCCGATCGGGTCTAATGAAAAACTGTTTTTT

j_gene: TRBJ2-3
abundance: once
len: 16
d_gene: .
v_gene: TRBV7-9
CDR3aa: CSSSPLDTLPGDTQYF
CDR3nt: TGTTCCAGCAGCCCCCTGGACACCTTACCCGGAGATACGCAGTATTTT

j_gene: TRBJ2-3
abundance: .
len: 17
d_gene: .
v_gene: TRBV5-1
CDR3aa: CASRRTTGGVSTDTQYF
CDR3nt: TGCGCCAGCAGGCGTACAACAGGTGGGGTAAGCACAGATACGCAGTATTTT

j_gene: TRBJ2-7
abundance: .
len: 15
d_gene: .
v_gene: TRBV10-1
CDR3aa: CASSEHAGLDYEQYF
CDR3nt: TGCGCCAGCAGTGAGCATGCGGGATTAGACTACGAGCAGTACTTC

j_gene: TRBJ1-5
abundance: .
len: 16
d_gene: TRBD1
v_gene: TRBV5-1
CDR3aa: CASSTDRGGSNQPQHF
CDR3nt: TGCGCCAGCAGCACGGACAGGGGAGGTAGCAATCAGCCCCAGCATTTT